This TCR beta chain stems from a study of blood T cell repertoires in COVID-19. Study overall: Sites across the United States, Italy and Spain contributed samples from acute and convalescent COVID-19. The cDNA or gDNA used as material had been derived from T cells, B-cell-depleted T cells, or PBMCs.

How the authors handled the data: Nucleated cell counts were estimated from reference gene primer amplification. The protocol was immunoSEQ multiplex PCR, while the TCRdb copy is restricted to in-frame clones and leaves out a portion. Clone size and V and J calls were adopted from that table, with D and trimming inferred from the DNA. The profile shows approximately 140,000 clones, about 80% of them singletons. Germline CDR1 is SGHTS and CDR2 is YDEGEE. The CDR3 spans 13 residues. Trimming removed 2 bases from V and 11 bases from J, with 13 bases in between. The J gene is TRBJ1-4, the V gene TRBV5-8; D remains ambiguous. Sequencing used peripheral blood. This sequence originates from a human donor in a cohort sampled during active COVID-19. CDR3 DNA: TGTGCCAGCAGCTTTGAACGGGGAGGGAAACTGTTTTTT. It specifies CASSFERGGKLFF.